The entry that follows covers one TCR beta chain sequence. Its antigen is unidentified. RNA was extracted from bulk tissue without any cell sorting. Chemotherapy-naive patients with new lung cancer underwent thoracic surgery in China, August–November 2014. These data belong to a study of tumor and adjacent non-tumor tissue in lung cancer. The overall study: Each sample yielded a few million productive TCRbeta reads on average. Overall study results and limits: Significantly higher TCR diversity was found in tumor than normal lung. Top 100 clones took a larger repertoire share in normal lung.

Trimming cost V 7 bases and J 3 bases, with 10 bases left between them. The germline V gene has CDR1 SQVTM and CDR2 ANQGSEA. This CDR3 region has 11 residues. TCRbeta libraries were built with three rounds of nested PCR, modified from ARM-PCR. TCRdb re-called the multiplex PCR reads through MiXCR, storing one row per CDR3 protein. The data contain 60,000 to 85,000 distinct CDR3 sequences, 60% to 75% of them singletons. Sequencing was done on a sample of lung tumor tissue. The sequence came from a man in his sixties with non-small cell lung cancer. This rearrangement joins TRBV29-1 to TRBJ2-7; possible D gene TRBD1, 6 bases. The CDR3 bases are TGCAGCGCTGCCAGGGGCTACGAGCAGTACTTC. Protein sequence: CSAARGYEQYF.